These 5 T cell receptor beta chains originate from one sample sequenced in a study of OX40 agonist ivuxolimab in advanced cancers. Profiling relied on immunoSEQ multiplex PCR, and the TCRdb table lists in-frame clones only, not all of them. The data contain more than 60,000 clones, 86% of them singletons. The material was CD4+ or CD8+ T cells sorted from blood, obtained in a trial of the OX40 agonist ivuxolimab. Source of these receptors: an adult with an advanced solid tumor such as melanoma, head and neck, liver or kidney cancer.

This clone occurred once. The CDR3 DNA reads as TGTGCCAGCAGCCGACAAAGCGAGAACACTGAAGCTTTCTTT. This gives the protein CASSRQSENTEAFF. This sequence joins TRBV7-6 and TRBJ1-1; D is uncertain. The length of the CDR3 is 14 residues. V was clipped by 5 bases and J by 1 base, with 11 bases between them. Germline values: CDR1 SGHVS, CDR2 FNYEAQ.

The chain is built from TRBV10-1 and TRBJ2-7, with TRBD2 matching 7 bases. Trimming at V came to 2 bases and at J to 2 bases, leaving 9 bases not matched to a gene. Germline CDR1 is WNHNN and CDR2 is SYGVQD (reference sequence). The CDR3 is 16 residues long. For the CDR3, the DNA is TGCGCCAGCAGTGAGGTTATAGGGGAGGGGACCTACGAGCAGTACTTC. This codes for CASSEVIGEGTYEQYF.

This clone was observed a handful of times. DNA of the CDR3: TGCGCCAGCAGCACGGGACAGGGGGCGGAGACCCAGTACTTC. Protein product: CASSTGQGAETQYF. This rearrangement joins TRBV4-1 to TRBJ2-5; TRBD1 matches 12 bases. CDR1 and CDR2 (germline): MGHRA, YSYEKL. The CDR3 loop spans 14 amino acids. Germline trimming cut 5 bases from V and 5 bases from J; bases unmatched to any gene: 3.

V usage is TRBV5-3 and J usage is TRBJ2-3; no clear D. TRBV5-3 is an ORF; its function is uncertain. V gave up 6 bases and J gave up 6 bases, with 8 bases separating them. This CDR3 comprises 11 residues. The DNA for the CDR3 is TGTGCCAGAAAATGCAGGGATACGCAGTATTTT. Translated, it gives CARKCRDTQYF.

This clone was seen only once. J is TRBJ2-7 and V is TRBV5-6; no clear D gene. The ends were cut back, 2 bases at V and 3 bases at J, with 9 bases in the middle. The length of the CDR3 is 13 residues. CDR1 SGHDT and CDR2 YYEEEE come from the germline V gene. CDR3 sequence: CASSFRTIYEQYF. Here the CDR3 DNA reads TGTGCCAGCAGCTTTAGGACGATCTACGAGCAGTACTTC.